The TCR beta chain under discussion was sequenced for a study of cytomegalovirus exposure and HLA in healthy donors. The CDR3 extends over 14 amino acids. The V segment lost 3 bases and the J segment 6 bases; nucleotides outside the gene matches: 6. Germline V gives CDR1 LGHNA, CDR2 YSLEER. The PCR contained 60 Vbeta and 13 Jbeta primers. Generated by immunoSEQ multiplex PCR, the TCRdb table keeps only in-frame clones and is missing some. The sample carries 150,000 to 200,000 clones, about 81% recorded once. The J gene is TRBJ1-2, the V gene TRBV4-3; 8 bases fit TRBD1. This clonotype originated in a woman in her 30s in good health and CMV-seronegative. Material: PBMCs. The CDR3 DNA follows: TGCGCCAGCAGCCAGTCGACAGGGGTAAATGGCTACACCTTC. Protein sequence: CASSQSTGVNGYTF.